What follows are 11 T cell receptor beta chains derived from one specimen sequenced in a study of T cells in Graves' hyperthyroidism and ophthalmopathy. Researchers took RNA transcripts and amplified the TCR beta CDR3 regions from them. Primed by the HTBI set, a first-round RT-PCR was run on the TCR CDR3. One entry per CDR3 protein results from TCRdb running MiXCR on the multiplex PCR reads. The sample contains fewer than 450,000 distinct CDR3 sequences, under 20% of which appear only once. What was sequenced was blood. The receptors originated from a man between 18 and 29 years old with Graves' ophthalmopathy.

This clonotype occurred many times. This chain uses TRBV3-1 with TRBJ1-2; TRBD1 aligns across 8 bases. Per germline, CDR1 LGHDT and CDR2 YNNKEL (reference sequence). Germline trimming cut 2 bases from V and 3 bases from J; bases unmatched to any gene: 2. This CDR3 is 14 amino acids long. The CDR3 bases are TGTGCCAGCAGCCAAAGGGGACAGGACTATGGCTACACCTTC. This codes for CASSQRGQDYGYTF.

This clonotype was seen at least ten times. The chain is built from TRBV7-8 and TRBJ2-3; maybe TRBD2 (7 bases). Trimming cost V 7 bases and J 5 bases, with 22 bases left between them. Germline V gene data show CDR1 as SGHVS and CDR2 as FQNEAQ. The CDR3 covers 16 residues. Here the CDR3 reads CASIPGRGGPGDTQYF. In nucleotides, the CDR3 is TGTGCCAGCATCCCTGGGAGGGGGGGCCCTGGAGATACGCAGTATTTT.

The table lists this clonotype with many counts. The chain links TRBV7-9 to TRBJ1-1; tentatively, D is TRBD1 (5 bases). With 5 bases removed from V and 10 bases from J, the gap between germline ends came to 14 bases. Per the germline V gene, CDR1 is SEHNR and CDR2 is FQNEAQ (reference sequence). The CDR3 length is 12 residues. CDR3 bases: TGTGCCAGCAGCCCCCCCAGGGATGTAGCTTTCTTT. Its translation is CASSPPRDVAFF.

V and J are TRBV18 and TRBJ2-1, with TRBD2 matching 10 bases. Germline V gene lookup returns CDR1 KGHSH and CDR2 LQKENI. CDR3 length equals 17 residues. Germline trimming cut 6 bases from V and 0 bases from J; bases unmatched to any gene: 8. The chain's CDR3 is CASSTAGGISSYNEQFF. CDR3 DNA sequence: TGTGCCAGCTCTACAGCGGGGGGGATTAGCTCCTACAATGAGCAGTTCTTC.

Only a few counts were recorded for this clonotype. DNA for the CDR3: TGTGCCAGCAGTTTACCTCCCGGTTCAGATACGCAGTATTTT. This sequence encodes CASSLPPGSDTQYF. The chain combines TRBV12-3 or TRBV12-4 with TRBJ2-3; D not resolved. The CDR3 runs to 14 residues. Deletions cut 2 bases from V and 4 bases from J, with 10 bases between.

In this sample, this clonotype turned up once. The chain couples TRBV6-2 or TRBV6-3 to TRBJ2-3, with 10 positions matching TRBD2. The J segment lost 3 bases and the V segment lost 5 bases, leaving 5 bases of the junction unmatched. This CDR3 comprises 15 residues. From germline, CDR1 is MNHEY and CDR2 SVGEGT. CDR3 nucleotide sequence: TGTGCCAGCAGTAAACTAGCGGGGCGGACAGATACGCAGTATTTT. Translating gives CASSKLAGRTDTQYF.

This clonotype was counted between two and nine times. The chain combines TRBV28 with TRBJ2-2; maybe TRBD1 (6 bases). In germline, CDR1 is MDHEN, CDR2 SYDVKM. The ends were cut back, 6 bases at V and 0 bases at J, with 11 bases in the middle. The CDR3 has 15 amino acids. Here the CDR3 DNA reads TGTGCCAGCAGCACCGCAGGGGCGAACACCGGGGAGCTGTTTTTT. Translation gives CASSTAGANTGELFF.

V is TRBV11-2 and J is TRBJ2-5; D may be TRBD2 (6 bases). V was pared by 5 bases and J by 5 bases, with 15 bases between. Per germline, CDR1 SGHAT and CDR2 FQNNGV. This CDR3 region has 14 residues. In DNA form, the CDR3 reads TGTGCCAGCAGCCCCAGAGGGAGCGGGGAGACCCAGTACTTC. Translated, it gives CASSPRGSGETQYF.

This clonotype was observed many times. This chain links TRBV11-1 with TRBJ2-7, with 7 bases lining up with TRBD2. The CDR3 is made up of 14 amino acids. CDR1 and CDR2 from the germline V gene are SGHAT and FQDESV (reference sequence). After removal of 5 bases from V and 4 bases from J, the junction contained 8 bases not matched to a gene. This CDR3 is CASSPGRRGYEQYF. CDR3 nucleotide sequence: TGTGCCAGCAGCCCCGGGAGGAGGGGTTACGAGCAGTACTTC. The complete variable domain, with remaining parts taken from reference TRBV11-1 and TRBJ2-7, reads EAEVAQSPRYKITEKSQAVAFWCDPISGHATLYWYRQILGQGPELLVQFQDESVVDDSQLPKDRFSAERLKGVDSTLKIQPAELGDSAMYLCASSPGRRGYEQYFGPGTRLTVT.

This chain uses TRBV5-1 with TRBJ2-7; 8 bases align to TRBD1. Germline CDR1 and CDR2: SGHRS and YFSETQ. CDR3 length: 15 residues. With V trimmed by 0 bases and J by 4 bases, 6 bases remained unmatched. CDR3 loop: CASSLAPGGPYEQYF. CDR3 bases: TGCGCCAGCAGCTTGGCGCCAGGGGGCCCGTACGAGCAGTACTTC.

The rearrangement uses TRBV12-3 or TRBV12-4 and TRBJ1-1; no firm D call. The CDR3 spans 11 residues. The CDR3 DNA reads as TGTGTTACCCGAAGGTTCACTGAAGCTTTCTTT. It specifies CVTRRFTEAFF.